One sample yielded the 25 T cell receptor beta chains listed below, sequenced in a study of blood T cells in healthy people across ages. A second PCR, run for 7 to 11 cycles, used a sample-barcoded 5' primer plus a J-beta primer mix. Each CDR3 protein is one row after TCRdb ran MiXCR on the 5' RACE reads. The sample includes about 930,000 distinct CDR3 sequences, roughly 28% seen only once; the top ten take roughly 10%. The data also belong to a second study, concerning T cells of mothers and their children.

Sequencing input: blood. Receptors originate from a woman in her thirties or forties in good health.

A few counts support this clonotype. The V gene is TRBV5-6, the J gene TRBJ2-1; D gene ambiguous. This CDR3 has 13 residues. CDR1 is SGHDT and CDR2 is YYEEEE in the germline V gene. V was shortened by 5 bases and J by 3 bases, with 9 bases between the two germline ends. CDR3 in amino acids: CASRLAGYNEQFF. CDR3 DNA: TGTGCCAGCAGGCTGGCCGGCTACAATGAGCAGTTCTTC.

The table lists this clonotype with a few counts. The gene calls are TRBV5-1 and TRBJ1-4, with D perhaps matching TRBD1 (5 bases). The germline CDR1 and CDR2 sequences are SGHRS and YFSETQ. The CDR3 extends over 14 amino acids. The V gene lost 4 bases and the J gene lost 2 bases, with 9 bases spanning the gap. The DNA for the CDR3 is TGCGCCAGCAGCCGCGACAGCACTAATGAAAAACTGTTTTTT. Its protein product is CASSRDSTNEKLFF. The complete variable domain, with remaining parts taken from reference TRBV5-1 and TRBJ1-4, reads KAGVTQTPRYLIKTRGQQVTLSCSPISGHRSVSWYQQTPGQGLQFLFEYFSETQRNKGNFPGRFSGRQFSNSRSEMNVSTLELGDSALYLCASSRDSTNEKLFFGSGTQLSVL.

The V gene is TRBV4-3, the J gene TRBJ2-7, with 7 nucleotides matching TRBD2. The germline V gene has CDR1 LGHNA and CDR2 YSLEER. The CDR3 runs 14 residues. V lost 4 bases and J lost 7; bases outside the gene matches: 10. In nucleotides, the CDR3 is TGCGCCAGCAGCCCCGATACCGGGGGGAGTGAGCAGTACTTC. Translation: CASSPDTGGSEQYF.

The chain combines TRBV3-1 with TRBJ2-7; D is ambiguous. The germline CDR1 and CDR2 sequences are LGHDT and YNNKEL (reference sequence). The CDR3 spans 15 residues. The germline V and J ends were trimmed by 1 base and 0 bases, with 10 bases remaining between them. CDR3 loop: CASSQVYYRSYEQYF. The CDR3 region has the DNA TGTGCCAGCAGCCAAGTTTACTACCGCTCCTACGAGCAGTACTTC.

The chain has TRBV9 and TRBJ2-5; the match to TRBD2 covers 9 bases. The ends lost 2 bases at V and 2 bases at J; junction bases unmatched: 16. The CDR3 is 19 residues long. Germline CDR1 and CDR2: SGDLS and YYNGEE. In DNA form, the CDR3 reads TGTGCCAGCAGCGTCGGGGGGACTAGCCAGTCGAGGTCTCAAGAGACCCAGTACTTC. Translating it yields CASSVGGTSQSRSQETQYF.

This clonotype was recorded a few times. The chain recombines TRBV29-1 with TRBJ1-6; 7 bases fit TRBD1. The ends lost 4 bases at V and 7 bases at J; junction bases unmatched: 1. Looked up from germline, CDR1 is SQVTM and CDR2 is ANQGSEA. The CDR3 loop spans 12 amino acids. As DNA, the CDR3 is TGCAGCGTTGGACAGGGCAATTCACCCCTCCACTTT. The encoded protein is CSVGQGNSPLHF.

This clonotype has ten or more counts. The V and J genes are TRBV9 and TRBJ1-1; 7 bases are shared with TRBD1. The germline V gene encodes CDR1 SGDLS and CDR2 YYNGEE. The CDR3 is made up of 14 amino acids. Trimming at V came to 2 bases and at J to 0 bases, leaving 1 base not matched to a gene. DNA of the CDR3: TGTGCCAGCAGCGTGACAGGGATGAACACTGAAGCTTTCTTT. This codes for CASSVTGMNTEAFF.

The sample holds a few counts of this clonotype. The rearrangement joins TRBV11-2 to TRBJ2-4; D call uncertain. The V end lost 1 base, the J end lost 8 bases, and 12 bases lay between the germline ends. CDR3 length: 14 amino acids. Germline V gives CDR1 SGHAT, CDR2 FQNNGV. CDR3 DNA sequence: TGTGCCAGCAGCTTAGGAGGCGTGGATGACATTCAGTACTTC. Protein product: CASSLGGVDDIQYF.

DNA of the CDR3: TGTGCCAGCTCACCACAAGGGGGGGTCGATGGCTACACCTTC. Its protein product is CASSPQGGVDGYTF. The chain couples TRBV18 to TRBJ1-2, with TRBD1 as a possible D gene (6 bases). The CDR3 has 14 residues. CDR1 and CDR2 from the germline V gene are KGHSH and LQKENI. V lost 1 base, J lost 6 bases, and 12 bases lay in between.

The table lists this clonotype with a few counts. This chain joins TRBV7-6 and TRBJ1-1; 7 nucleotides line up with TRBD1. The CDR3 has 15 residues. V shed 1 base, J shed 6 bases, and the junction held 8 bases outside the gene matches. The germline gives CDR1 SGHVS, CDR2 FNYEAQ. For the CDR3, the DNA is TGTGCCAGCAGCTTAGACCGGACAGGCAGCTCTGAAGCTTTCTTT. It specifies CASSLDRTGSSEAFF.

This clonotype was counted ten times or more. The V and J genes are TRBV20-1 and TRBJ2-7, with unresolved D. Germline CDR1 is DFQATT and CDR2 is SNEGSKA (reference sequence). Deletions cut 3 bases from V and 9 bases from J, with 12 bases between. The CDR3 is 11 residues long. Here the CDR3 reads CSARARVAQYF. As DNA, the CDR3 is TGCAGTGCTAGGGCTAGAGTTGCGCAGTACTTC.

In its sample, this clonotype was seen many times. The chain joins TRBV27 to TRBJ1-1; a weak D match, TRBD1 (6 bases). Germline CDR1 is MNHEY and CDR2 is SMNVEV (reference sequence). The V and J ends lost 4 bases and 5 bases respectively, with 11 bases between them. The CDR3 is 13 amino acids. The CDR3 nucleotides are TGTGCCAGCAGTTGGGGGCGGGCAACTGAAGCTTTCTTT. This gives the protein CASSWGRATEAFF.

This clonotype appeared a few times. This chain joins TRBV5-1 and TRBJ2-4; 9 bases line up with TRBD2. Germline lookup yields CDR1 SGHRS and CDR2 YFSETQ. After removal of 4 bases from V and 9 bases from J, the junction contained 11 bases not matched to a gene. This CDR3 has 15 amino acids. As DNA, the CDR3 is TGCGCCAGCAGCCAAAGCGGGGGGATGCCGAGCATTCAGTACTTC. Protein: CASSQSGGMPSIQYF.

The chain uses TRBV27 and TRBJ1-2; 8 positions match TRBD1. Trimming cost V 9 bases and J 6 bases; bases outside gene matches: 9. Germline assignment: CDR1 MNHEY and CDR2 SMNVEV (reference sequence). The CDR3 length is 13 residues. CDR3 residues: CASQGQGTNGYTF. The CDR3 DNA reads as TGTGCCAGTCAAGGACAGGGAACGAATGGCTACACCTTC.

This clonotype was observed a handful of times. V gene TRBV6-1 combines with J gene TRBJ2-1; 10 nucleotides align to TRBD2. After removal of 7 bases from V and 7 bases from J, the junction contained 7 bases not matched to a gene. CDR1 is MNHNS, CDR2 SASEGT, per germline. The CDR3 loop spans 14 amino acids. The CDR3 DNA follows: TGTGCCAGCAAGCTAGCGGGGGAACTAAATGAGCAGTTCTTC. Translated: CASKLAGELNEQFF.

Note on this clonotype: Germline and junction disagree at one end, which may indicate a read error. This chain uses TRBV20-1 with TRBJ2-3; tentatively, D is TRBD1 or TRBD2 (6 bases each). Germline V lookup: CDR1 DFQATT, CDR2 SNEGSKA (reference sequence). The CDR3 contains 8 residues. The CDR3: CSAPRGDF. The CDR3 nucleotides read TGCAGTGCCCCGAGGGGGGATTTT.

This clonotype was observed at least ten times. The CDR3 loop reads CSVDSDSPPYEQYF. CDR3 sequence (DNA): TGCAGCGTTGATTCGGACAGTCCTCCCTACGAGCAGTACTTC. This chain links TRBV29-1 with TRBJ2-7; D is possibly TRBD1 (6 bases). This CDR3 spans 14 amino acids. Trimming took off 3 bases at V and 2 bases at J, with 14 bases between the two ends. Germline V gives CDR1 SQVTM, CDR2 ANQGSEA.

This clonotype was picked up a small number of times. The genes are TRBV10-3 and TRBJ2-7, with a possible D match to TRBD2 (6 bases). The last part of the DNA fits TRBJ2-5 better; the J call may be wrong. CDR3 length: 13 amino acids. The germline CDR1 and CDR2 sequences are ENHRY and SYGVKD. CDR3 coding DNA: TGTGCCATCAGTGCCGAGACTAGGGGGACCCAGTACTTC. It encodes CAISAETRGTQYF.

In regard to this clonotype: This may come from a read error, since a much larger clone is one base off. This chain uses TRBV12-3 or TRBV12-4 with TRBJ1-2; D is undetermined. This CDR3 is built from 13 residues. CDR3 bases: TGTACCAGCAGCCCAGCCATGGACTATGGCTACACCTTC. Protein product: CTSSPAMDYGYTF.

The chain uses TRBV27 and TRBJ1-2, with no clear D. The germline V gene has CDR1 MNHEY and CDR2 SMNVEV (reference sequence). The length of the CDR3 is 16 residues. The V gene lost 1 base and the J gene lost 0 bases, with 12 bases spanning the gap. The CDR3 reads CASSLLAGRTNYGYTF. CDR3 in DNA: TGTGCCAGCAGTTTATTGGCAGGTCGAACTAACTATGGCTACACCTTC.

The CDR3 spells CASSLDRLGYTF. The CDR3 coding sequence is TGCGCCAGCAGCTTGGACAGGCTGGGGTACACCTTC. The chain links TRBV5-1 to TRBJ1-2, with a possible D match to TRBD1 (5 bases). The CDR3 runs to 12 residues. Trimming removed 0 bases at V and 11 bases at J, with 11 bases between. Germline assignment: CDR1 SGHRS and CDR2 YFSETQ. The entire variable domain, with the rest obtained from reference TRBV5-1 and TRBJ1-2, is as follows: KAGVTQTPRYLIKTRGQQVTLSCSPISGHRSVSWYQQTPGQGLQFLFEYFSETQRNKGNFPGRFSGRQFSNSRSEMNVSTLELGDSALYLCASSLDRLGYTFGSGTRLTVV.

To note about this clonotype: At one boundary the junction diverges from the germline segment, which might be a read error. The V and J genes are TRBV9 and TRBJ1-5, with TRBD1 identical over 10 bases. In germline, CDR1 is SGDLS, CDR2 YYNGEE. The CDR3 runs to 14 residues. The CDR3 nucleotides are TGTGTCAGCAGCGCAGGGACAGGGGATCAGCCCCAGCATTTT. As protein: CVSSAGTGDQPQHF. Full variable domain (remainder filled in from reference TRBV9 and TRBJ1-5): DSGVTQTPKHLITATGQRVTLRCSPRSGDLSVYWYQQSLDQGLQFLIQYYNGEERAKGNILERFSAQQFPDLHSELNLSSLELGDSALYFCVSSAGTGDQPQHFGDGTRLSIL.

The chain combines TRBV15 with TRBJ2-1; D is possibly TRBD1 or TRBD2 (5 bases each). Trimming removed 0 bases from V and 4 bases from J, with 10 bases in between. There are 15 residues in the CDR3. Germline CDR1 LNHNV, CDR2 YYDKDF (reference sequence). CDR3 loop: CATSREGTGYNEQFF. CDR3 DNA: TGTGCCACCAGCAGAGAAGGGACGGGGTACAATGAGCAGTTCTTC.

V usage is TRBV20-1 and J usage is TRBJ2-1; 9 nucleotides agree with TRBD2. Germline values: CDR1 DFQATT, CDR2 SNEGSKA (reference sequence). The CDR3 runs to 14 residues. V was clipped by 1 base and J by 9 bases; unmatched bases: 7. The CDR3, as DNA: TGCAGTGCTAGAGGTGGCGGGGGGGCCATTGAGCAGTTCTTC. The encoded protein is CSARGGGGAIEQFF.

In its sample, this clonotype was seen a few times. This chain joins TRBV29-1 and TRBJ2-3, with TRBD2 matching 7 bases. The CDR3 has 14 amino acids. CDR1 is SQVTM and CDR2 is ANQGSEA in the germline V gene. Trimming cost V 1 base and J 1 base; bases outside gene matches: 2. CDR3 loop: CSVEGAGGTDTQYF. CDR3 nucleotides: TGCAGCGTTGAAGGCGCGGGGGGCACAGATACGCAGTATTTT.